The 23 T cell receptor beta chains below come from one sample, sequenced in a study of cytomegalovirus exposure and HLA in healthy donors. The PCR contained 60 Vbeta and 13 Jbeta primers. Assay: immunoSEQ multiplex PCR; the TCRdb copy retains only in-frame clones and omits some. The sample holds 150,000 to 200,000 clones, around 80% seen once. The sequenced sample was PBMCs. These receptors came from a woman aged 18-30 years in good health and CMV-seropositive.

A remark on this clone: Other DNA sequences in the same sample also yield this CDR3. This rearrangement joins TRBV28 to TRBJ1-5, with 7 nucleotides matching TRBD1. Germline V gives CDR1 MDHEN, CDR2 SYDVKM. V trimming: 5 bases; J trimming: 3 bases; junction bases outside the gene matches: 4. The CDR3 spans 14 residues. As DNA, the CDR3 is TGTGCCAGCAGTCGAACAGGGGCCAATCAGCCCCAGCATTTT. Its translation: CASSRTGANQPQHF.

The gene calls are TRBV11-2 and TRBJ1-5; D is perhaps TRBD1 (5 bases). Trimming took off 6 bases at V and 0 bases at J, with 12 bases between the two ends. The CDR3 sequence is 15 residues long. CDR1 and CDR2 from the germline V gene are SGHAT and FQNNGV. The CDR3: CASSLAGGSNQPQHF. CDR3 nucleotides: TGTGCCAGCAGTCTAGCGGGGGGTAGCAATCAGCCCCAGCATTTT.

V and J are TRBV19 and TRBJ1-1, with TRBD1 as a possible D gene (5 bases). V lost 2 bases and J 2 bases, leaving 6 bases between the germline ends. Germline CDR1 and CDR2: LNHDA and SQIVND (reference sequence). The CDR3 has 13 residues. CDR3 bases: TGTGCCAGTAGTATACGGACAAACACTGAAGCTTTCTTT. It translates to CASSIRTNTEAFF.

This rearrangement joins TRBV7-3 to TRBJ2-1, with TRBD2 identical over 12 bases. V dropped 2 bases and J dropped 1; count of bases not matched to a gene: 9. CDR1 is SGHTA, CDR2 FQGTGA, per germline. The CDR3 is 19 amino acids. CDR3 sequence reads: CASSLGLAGGPRSYNEQFF. In nucleotides, the CDR3 is TGTGCCAGCAGCTTAGGTCTAGCGGGGGGGCCAAGGTCCTACAATGAGCAGTTCTTC.

The chain joins TRBV10-1 to TRBJ2-7; D unresolved. The CDR3 is made up of 14 amino acids. The germline gives CDR1 WNHNN, CDR2 SYGVQD (reference sequence). The V end lost 3 bases, the J end lost 2 bases, and 11 bases lay between the germline ends. Here the CDR3 DNA reads TGCGCCAGCAGTGACGGTAGTTTCCCCTACGAGCAGTACTTC. Translated, it gives CASSDGSFPYEQYF.

The chain recombines TRBV19 with TRBJ1-1; no clear D gene. CDR1 and CDR2 (germline): LNHDA, SQIVND (reference sequence). This CDR3 comprises 15 residues. V shed 3 bases and J shed 3 bases, with 14 bases lying between them. Here the CDR3 DNA reads TGTGCCAGTAGTATCAGAGGCGTTGTGTACACTGAAGCTTTCTTT. This encodes CASSIRGVVYTEAFF.

The chain links TRBV4-2 to TRBJ2-3, with a weak D call TRBD1 (5 bases). V lost 0 bases and J 8 bases, leaving 15 bases between the germline ends. This CDR3 contains 15 residues. Germline V gene lookup returns CDR1 LGHNA and CDR2 YNFKEQ. The CDR3 sequence is CASSQEFSRQGTQYF. CDR3 sequence (DNA): TGTGCCAGCAGCCAAGAATTCAGTCGTCAGGGTACGCAGTATTTT.

The chain recombines TRBV28 with TRBJ2-7; D is uncertain. The CDR3 length is 14 residues. Germline V gives CDR1 MDHEN, CDR2 SYDVKM. The V end was cut by 2 bases, the J end by 0 bases, with 8 bases between. Written as DNA, the CDR3 is TGTGCCAGCAGTTTAGGGCCTTTCTCCTACGAGCAGTACTTC. It is translated as CASSLGPFSYEQYF.

The chain uses TRBV6-1 and TRBJ2-1, with no clear D. The CDR3 is made up of 10 amino acids. The germline CDR1 and CDR2 sequences are MNHNS and SASEGT. V shed 6 bases and J shed 15 bases, with 12 bases lying between them. CDR3 residues: CASSTTLRFF. In nucleotides, the CDR3 is TGTGCCAGCAGCACAACCCTCCGGTTCTTC.

In this sample, this clone turned up a few times. The chain joins TRBV7-9 to TRBJ2-7; D unresolved. Germline-derived CDR1 and CDR2 are SEHNR and FQNEAQ (reference sequence). Trimming shortened V by 1 base and J by 6 bases, and 7 bases separated the two germline ends. The CDR3 covers 12 residues. The CDR3, as DNA: TGTGCCAGCAGCTTAGTCAATTTCGAGCAGTACTTC. Protein sequence: CASSLVNFEQYF.

This rearrangement joins TRBV7-6 to TRBJ1-2; D unclear. Germline V gene data show CDR1 as SGHVS and CDR2 as FNYEAQ. V lost 4 bases, J lost 8 bases, and 11 bases lay in between. The CDR3 is 12 amino acids. The CDR3 reads CASSSRTGGYTF. CDR3 nucleotides: TGTGCCAGCAGCTCCCGGACGGGGGGCTACACCTTC.

Notes on this clone: The sample carries other DNA sequences with the same CDR3. The rearrangement uses TRBV5-4 and TRBJ2-7, with 8 positions matching TRBD2. V shed 2 bases, J shed 1 base, and the junction held 2 bases outside the gene matches. The CDR3 is 14 residues long. Germline V gives CDR1 SGHNT, CDR2 YYREEE (reference sequence). In nucleotides, the CDR3 is TGTGCCAGCAGCTTTTCGGGGGGGTCCTACGAGCAGTACTTC. Its translation is CASSFSGGSYEQYF.

This clone appeared once. V and J are TRBV4-1 and TRBJ2-7; no reliable D call. The V end was cut by 4 bases, the J end by 2 bases, with 9 bases between. The CDR3 consists of 13 residues. Germline values: CDR1 MGHRA, CDR2 YSYEKL. CDR3 DNA sequence: TGCGCCAGCAGCCGCAGTGGAGCCTACGAGCAGTACTTC. This gives the protein CASSRSGAYEQYF.

V is TRBV9 and J is TRBJ2-3, with 10 bases aligning to TRBD1. Germline CDR1 reads SGDLS; CDR2 reads YYNGEE. Trimming took 4 bases from V and 5 from J; bases not matched to a gene: 4. This CDR3 is built from 14 residues. The CDR3 sequence: CASSPWTGGDTQYF. The CDR3 nucleotides read TGTGCCAGCAGCCCCTGGACAGGGGGAGATACGCAGTATTTT.

The V call is TRBV28, the J call TRBJ2-7; tentative D call: TRBD2 (6 bases). V was shortened by 10 bases and J by 5 bases, with 15 bases between the two germline ends. The CDR3 length is 12 residues. Per the germline V gene, CDR1 is MDHEN and CDR2 is SYDVKM. For the CDR3, the DNA is TGTGCCACCTCGGTCGGGGGAGACGAGCAGTACGTC. It yields the protein CATSVGGDEQYV.

Of note for this clone: At one boundary the junction diverges from the germline segment, which might be a read error. This rearrangement joins TRBV7-3 to TRBJ2-6, with D possibly TRBD1 on 5 matching bases. The CDR3 runs 19 residues. CDR1 and CDR2 (germline): SGHTA, FQGTGA. In DNA form, the CDR3 reads TGTGCCAGCAGCTTAAATGCAGGGCTTGGAAGCTCTGGGGCCAACGGCCTGACTTTC. It codes for CASSLNAGLGSSGANGLTF.

This clone was detected only a few times. V is TRBV7-8 and J is TRBJ2-2; 12 bases are shared with TRBD1. The CDR3 extends over 16 amino acids. The V and J ends lost 5 bases and 3 bases, in that order; junction bases with no gene match: 4. CDR1 is SGHVS, CDR2 FQNEAQ, per germline. CDR3 residues: CASSHGDRGHTGELFF. In DNA, the CDR3 is TGTGCCAGCAGCCACGGGGACAGGGGGCACACCGGGGAGCTGTTTTTT.

This chain connects TRBV18 to TRBJ2-1, with TRBD2 as a possible D gene (5 bases). The CDR3 totals 14 residues. V dropped 4 bases and J dropped 6 bases, with 13 bases sitting between them. Germline V gene data show CDR1 as KGHSH and CDR2 as LQKENI. Here the CDR3 DNA reads TGTGCCAGCTCACGAGGGCTCGGTACCAATGAGCAGTTCTTC. This gives the protein CASSRGLGTNEQFF. The variable domain in full, completed from reference TRBV18 and TRBJ2-1, reads NAGVMQNPRHLVRRRGQEARLRCSPMKGHSHVYWYRQLPEEGLKFMVYLQKENIIDESGMPKERFSAEFPKEGPSILRIQQVVRGDSAAYFCASSRGLGTNEQFFGPGTRLTVL.

The chain uses TRBV4-1 and TRBJ1-2; TRBD1 is a possible D gene (5 bases). Per the germline V gene, CDR1 is MGHRA and CDR2 is YSYEKL. V lost 6 bases and J 5 bases, leaving 16 bases between the germline ends. The CDR3 length is 14 residues. The CDR3 nucleotides read TGCGCCAGCAGGGGGCAAAATTGGGTTTATGGCTACACCTTC. Its translation is CASRGQNWVYGYTF.

This chain uses TRBV5-1 with TRBJ2-5, with 15 bases that match TRBD2. Germline-derived CDR1 and CDR2 are SGHRS and YFSETQ. The junction had 7 bases not matched to a gene; V was cut back by 2 bases and J by 5 bases. The CDR3 is 17 residues long. In nucleotides, the CDR3 is TGCGCCAGCAGCTTACCGGGACTAGCGGGGGGACGCGAGACCCAGTACTTC. This gives the protein CASSLPGLAGGRETQYF.

This clone was counted between two and nine times. The chain combines TRBV7-2 with TRBJ2-1, with TRBD1 matching 9 bases. After removal of 6 bases from V and 9 bases from J, the junction contained 12 bases not matched to a gene. This CDR3 spans 15 amino acids. Germline CDR1 SGHTA, CDR2 FQGNSA. The CDR3 is CASRNNRGLEGEQFF. The DNA for the CDR3 is TGTGCCAGCAGAAATAACAGGGGGCTGGAGGGTGAGCAGTTCTTC.

J is TRBJ2-3 and V is TRBV5-1; 9 nucleotides agree with TRBD2. J was trimmed by 3 bases and V by 2 bases; bases with no gene match: 7. CDR3 length equals 16 residues. The germline V gene has CDR1 SGHRS and CDR2 YFSETQ. DNA of the CDR3: TGCGCCAGCAGCTTAAGACTAGCGGAGCAAACAGATACGCAGTATTTT. Its translation is CASSLRLAEQTDTQYF. Based on the CDR3 plus reference TRBV5-1 and TRBJ2-3, the full variable domain is KAGVTQTPRYLIKTRGQQVTLSCSPISGHRSVSWYQQTPGQGLQFLFEYFSETQRNKGNFPGRFSGRQFSNSRSEMNVSTLELGDSALYLCASSLRLAEQTDTQYFGPGTRLTVL.

V usage is TRBV6-6 and J usage is TRBJ2-7; D is perhaps TRBD1 (6 bases). CDR3 size: 14 residues. V was trimmed by 2 bases and J by 2 bases, leaving 10 bases between them. Germline V gene lookup returns CDR1 MNHNY and CDR2 SVGAGI (reference sequence). This CDR3 is CASSYHDRPYEQYV. CDR3 sequence (DNA): TGTGCCAGCAGTTACCACGACAGGCCCTACGAGCAGTACGTC.